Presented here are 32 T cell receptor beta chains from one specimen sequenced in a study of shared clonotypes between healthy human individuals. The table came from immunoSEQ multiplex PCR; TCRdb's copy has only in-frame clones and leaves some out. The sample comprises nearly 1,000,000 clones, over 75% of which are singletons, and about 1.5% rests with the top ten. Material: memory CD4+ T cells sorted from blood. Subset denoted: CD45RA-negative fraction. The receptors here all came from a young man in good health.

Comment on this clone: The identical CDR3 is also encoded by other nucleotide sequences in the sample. In DNA form, the CDR3 reads TGTGCCAGCAGGGGACAGGGAAATCAGCCCCAGCATTTT. Translating it yields CASRGQGNQPQHF. The chain joins TRBV25-1 to TRBJ1-5; 9 bases match TRBD1. This CDR3 has 13 amino acids. Germline V lookup: CDR1 MGHDK, CDR2 SYGVNS. V lost 6 bases to trimming and J lost 4 bases; unmatched junction nucleotides: 1.

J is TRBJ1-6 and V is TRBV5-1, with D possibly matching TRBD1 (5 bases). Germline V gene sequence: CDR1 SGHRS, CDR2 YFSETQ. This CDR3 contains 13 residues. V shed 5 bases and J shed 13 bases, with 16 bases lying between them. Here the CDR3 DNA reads TGCGCCAGCAGTGAGGGGAAGGAGACGCCCCTCCACTTT. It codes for CASSEGKETPLHF.

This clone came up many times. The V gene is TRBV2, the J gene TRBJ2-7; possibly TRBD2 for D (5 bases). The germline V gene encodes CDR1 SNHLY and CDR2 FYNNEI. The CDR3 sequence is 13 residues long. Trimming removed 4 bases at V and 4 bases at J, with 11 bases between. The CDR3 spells CASSGGSAYEQYF. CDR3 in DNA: TGTGCCAGCAGTGGAGGGAGTGCGTACGAGCAGTACTTC.

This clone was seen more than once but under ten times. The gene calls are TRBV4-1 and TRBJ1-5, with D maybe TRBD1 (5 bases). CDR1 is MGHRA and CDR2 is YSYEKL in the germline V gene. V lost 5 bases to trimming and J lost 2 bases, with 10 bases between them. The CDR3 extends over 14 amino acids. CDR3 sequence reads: CASSWGGGNQPQHF. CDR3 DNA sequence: TGCGCCAGCAGCTGGGGCGGGGGCAATCAGCCCCAGCATTTT.

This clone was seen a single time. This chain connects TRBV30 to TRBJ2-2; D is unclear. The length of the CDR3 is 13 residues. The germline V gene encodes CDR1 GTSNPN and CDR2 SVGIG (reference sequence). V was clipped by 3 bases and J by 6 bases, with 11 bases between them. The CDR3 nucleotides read TGTGCCTGGAGATTATTGATCGCCGGGGAGCTGTTTTTT. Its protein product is CAWRLLIAGELFF. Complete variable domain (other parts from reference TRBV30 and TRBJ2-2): SQTIHQWPATLVQPVGSPLSLECTVEGTSNPNLYWYRQAAGRGLQLLFYSVGIGQISSEVPQNLSASRPQDRQFILSSKKLLLSDSGFYLCAWRLLIAGELFFGEGSRLTVL.

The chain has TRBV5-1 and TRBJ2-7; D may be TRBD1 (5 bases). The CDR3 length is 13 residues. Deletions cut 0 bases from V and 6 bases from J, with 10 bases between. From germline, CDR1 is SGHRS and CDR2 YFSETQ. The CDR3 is CASSLAWGSEQYF. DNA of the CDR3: TGCGCCAGCAGCTTGGCCTGGGGCTCCGAGCAGTACTTC. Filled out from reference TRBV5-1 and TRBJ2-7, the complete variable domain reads KAGVTQTPRYLIKTRGQQVTLSCSPISGHRSVSWYQQTPGQGLQFLFEYFSETQRNKGNFPGRFSGRQFSNSRSEMNVSTLELGDSALYLCASSLAWGSEQYFGPGTRLTVT.

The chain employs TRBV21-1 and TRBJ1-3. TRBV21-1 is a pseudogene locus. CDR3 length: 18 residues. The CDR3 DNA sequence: TGTGCCAGCAGCTTACTAGTGGGAGTACTGGGCTCTGGAAACACCATATATTTT. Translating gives CASSLLVGVLGSGNTIYF.

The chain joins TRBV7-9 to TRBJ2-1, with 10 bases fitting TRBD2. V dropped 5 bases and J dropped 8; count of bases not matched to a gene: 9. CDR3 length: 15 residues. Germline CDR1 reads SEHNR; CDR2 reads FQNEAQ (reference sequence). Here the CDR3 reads CASSPQRGGPDEQFF. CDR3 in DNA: TGTGCCAGCAGCCCCCAGCGGGGGGGACCCGATGAGCAGTTCTTC. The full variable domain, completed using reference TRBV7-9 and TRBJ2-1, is DTGVSQNPRHKITKRGQNVTFRCDPISEHNRLYWYRQTLGQGPEFLTYFQNEAQLEKSRLLSDRFSAERPKGSFSTLEIQRTEQGDSAMYLCASSPQRGGPDEQFFGPGTRLTVL.

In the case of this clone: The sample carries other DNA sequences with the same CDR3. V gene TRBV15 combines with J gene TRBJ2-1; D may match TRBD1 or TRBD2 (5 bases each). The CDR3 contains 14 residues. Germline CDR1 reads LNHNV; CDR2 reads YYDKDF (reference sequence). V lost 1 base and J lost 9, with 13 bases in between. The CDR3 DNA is TGTGCCACCAGCAGAGGAGGGCCTAGGGGTGAGCAGTTCTTC. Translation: CATSRGGPRGEQFF. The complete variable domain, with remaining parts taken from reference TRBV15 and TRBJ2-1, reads DAMVIQNPRYQVTQFGKPVTLSCSQTLNHNVMYWYQQKSSQAPKLLFHYYDKDFNNEADTPDNFQSRRPNTSFCFLDIRSPGLGDTAMYLCATSRGGPRGEQFFGPGTRLTVL.

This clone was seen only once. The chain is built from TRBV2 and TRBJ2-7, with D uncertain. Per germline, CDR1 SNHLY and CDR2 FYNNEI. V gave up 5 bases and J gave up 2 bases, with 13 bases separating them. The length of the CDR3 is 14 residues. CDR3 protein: CASSPRGPAYEQYF. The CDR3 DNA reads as TGTGCCAGCAGTCCTCGAGGCCCGGCCTACGAGCAGTACTTC.

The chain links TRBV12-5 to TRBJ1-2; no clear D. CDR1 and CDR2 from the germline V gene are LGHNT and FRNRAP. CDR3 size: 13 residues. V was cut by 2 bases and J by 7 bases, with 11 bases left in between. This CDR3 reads CASGLFRVSGYTF. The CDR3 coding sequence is TGTGCTAGTGGTTTGTTTCGGGTCTCTGGCTACACCTTC.

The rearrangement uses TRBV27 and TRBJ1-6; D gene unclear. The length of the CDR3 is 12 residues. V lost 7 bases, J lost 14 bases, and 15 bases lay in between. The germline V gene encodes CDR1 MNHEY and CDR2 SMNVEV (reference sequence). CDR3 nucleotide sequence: TGTGCCAGCAAATCCCCAGACGGTTCCCTCCACTTT. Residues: CASKSPDGSLHF.

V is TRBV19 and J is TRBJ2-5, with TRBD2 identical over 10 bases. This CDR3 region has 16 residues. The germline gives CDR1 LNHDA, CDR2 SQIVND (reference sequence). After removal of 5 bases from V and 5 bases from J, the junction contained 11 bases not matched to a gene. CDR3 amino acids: CASSPTAGGPGETQYF. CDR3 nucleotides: TGTGCCAGTAGTCCCACAGCGGGAGGGCCCGGTGAGACCCAGTACTTC.

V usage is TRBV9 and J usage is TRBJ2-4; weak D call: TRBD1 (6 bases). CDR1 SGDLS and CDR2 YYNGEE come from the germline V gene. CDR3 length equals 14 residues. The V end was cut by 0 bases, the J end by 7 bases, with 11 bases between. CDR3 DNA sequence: TGTGCCAGCAGCGTAGATGCAGGGGCGAACATTCAGTACTTC. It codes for CASSVDAGANIQYF.

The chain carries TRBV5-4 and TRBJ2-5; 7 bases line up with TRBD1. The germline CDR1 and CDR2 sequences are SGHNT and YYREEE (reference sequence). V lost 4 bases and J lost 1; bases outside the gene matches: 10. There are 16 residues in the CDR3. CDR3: CASSRDPNRGQETQYF. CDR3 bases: TGTGCCAGCAGCCGGGATCCAAACAGGGGCCAAGAGACCCAGTACTTC.

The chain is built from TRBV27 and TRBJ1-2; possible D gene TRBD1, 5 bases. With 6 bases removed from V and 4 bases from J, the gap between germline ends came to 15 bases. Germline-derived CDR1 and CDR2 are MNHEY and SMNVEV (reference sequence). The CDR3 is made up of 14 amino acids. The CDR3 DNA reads TGTGCCAGCAGCCTTTCAGGACAATTCTATGGCTACACCTTC. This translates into CASSLSGQFYGYTF.

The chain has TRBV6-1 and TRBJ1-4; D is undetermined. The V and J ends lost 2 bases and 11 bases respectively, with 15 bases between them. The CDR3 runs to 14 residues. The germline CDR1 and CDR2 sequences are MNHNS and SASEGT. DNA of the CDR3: TGTGCCAGCAGTGAATCGGTAGGGATTGGGAAACTGTTTTTT. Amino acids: CASSESVGIGKLFF.

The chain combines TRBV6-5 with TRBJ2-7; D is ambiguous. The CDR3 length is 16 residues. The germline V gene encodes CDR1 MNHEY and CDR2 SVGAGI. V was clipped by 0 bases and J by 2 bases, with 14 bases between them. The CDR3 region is CASSYSLSRQTYEQYF. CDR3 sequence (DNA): TGTGCCAGCAGTTACTCTCTAAGTCGGCAGACCTACGAGCAGTACTTC.

The CDR3 sequence is CAGGQGNTGELFF. CDR3 sequence (DNA): TGTGCCGGAGGACAGGGCAACACCGGGGAGCTGTTTTTT. The chain carries TRBV28 and TRBJ2-2; TRBD1 aligns across 8 bases. Germline CDR1 is MDHEN and CDR2 is SYDVKM. The CDR3 extends over 13 amino acids. Trimming cost V 11 bases and J 2 bases; bases outside gene matches: 4.

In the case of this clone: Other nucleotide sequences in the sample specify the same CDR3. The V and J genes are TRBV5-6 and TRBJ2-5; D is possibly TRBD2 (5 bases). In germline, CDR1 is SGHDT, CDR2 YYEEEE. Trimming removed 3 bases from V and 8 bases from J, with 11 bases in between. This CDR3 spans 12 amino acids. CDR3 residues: CASSSGLETQYF. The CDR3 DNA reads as TGTGCCAGCAGCTCGGGATTGGAAACCCAGTACTTC.

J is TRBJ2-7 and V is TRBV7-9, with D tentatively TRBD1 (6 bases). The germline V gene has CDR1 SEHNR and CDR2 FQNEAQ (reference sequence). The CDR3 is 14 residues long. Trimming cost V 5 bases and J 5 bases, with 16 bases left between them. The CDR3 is CASSTQGRGHEQYF. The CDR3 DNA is TGTGCCAGCAGCACCCAGGGCAGGGGCCACGAGCAGTACTTC.

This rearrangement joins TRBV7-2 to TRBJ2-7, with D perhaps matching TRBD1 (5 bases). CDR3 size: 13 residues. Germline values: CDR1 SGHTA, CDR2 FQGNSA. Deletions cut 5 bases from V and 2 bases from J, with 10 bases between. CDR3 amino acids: CASSPAGPYEQYF. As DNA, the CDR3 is TGTGCCAGCAGCCCCGCAGGGCCCTACGAGCAGTACTTC. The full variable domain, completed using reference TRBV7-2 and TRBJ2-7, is GAGVSQSPSNKVTEKGKDVELRCDPISGHTALYWYRQSLGQGLEFLIYFQGNSAPDKSGLPSDRFSAERTGGSVSTLTIQRTQQEDSAVYLCASSPAGPYEQYFGPGTRLTVT.

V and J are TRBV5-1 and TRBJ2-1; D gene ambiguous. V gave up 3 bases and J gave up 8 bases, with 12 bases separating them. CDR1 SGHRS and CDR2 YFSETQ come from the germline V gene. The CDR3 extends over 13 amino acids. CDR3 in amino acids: CASSWTAPYEQFF. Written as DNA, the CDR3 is TGCGCCAGCAGCTGGACGGCGCCGTATGAGCAGTTCTTC. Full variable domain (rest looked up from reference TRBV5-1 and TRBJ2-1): KAGVTQTPRYLIKTRGQQVTLSCSPISGHRSVSWYQQTPGQGLQFLFEYFSETQRNKGNFPGRFSGRQFSNSRSEMNVSTLELGDSALYLCASSWTAPYEQFFGPGTRLTVL.

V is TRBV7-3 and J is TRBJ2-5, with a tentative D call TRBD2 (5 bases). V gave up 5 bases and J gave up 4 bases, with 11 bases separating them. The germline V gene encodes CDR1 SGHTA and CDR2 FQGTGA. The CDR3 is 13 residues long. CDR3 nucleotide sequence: TGTGCCAGCAGCACGCCCGGACTAGAGACCCAGTACTTC. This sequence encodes CASSTPGLETQYF.

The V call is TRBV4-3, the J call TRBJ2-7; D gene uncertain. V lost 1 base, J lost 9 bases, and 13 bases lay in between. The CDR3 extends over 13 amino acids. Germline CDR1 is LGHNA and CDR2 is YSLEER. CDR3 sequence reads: CASSQAALGAQYF. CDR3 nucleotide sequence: TGCGCCAGCAGCCAAGCCGCCCTAGGAGCGCAGTACTTC.

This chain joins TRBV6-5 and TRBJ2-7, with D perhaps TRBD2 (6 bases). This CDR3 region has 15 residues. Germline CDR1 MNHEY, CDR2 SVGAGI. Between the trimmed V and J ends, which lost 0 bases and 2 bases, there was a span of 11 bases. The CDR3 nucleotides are TGTGCCAGCAGTTACTCTGGGGACTCTACCTACGAGCAGTACTTC. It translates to CASSYSGDSTYEQYF.

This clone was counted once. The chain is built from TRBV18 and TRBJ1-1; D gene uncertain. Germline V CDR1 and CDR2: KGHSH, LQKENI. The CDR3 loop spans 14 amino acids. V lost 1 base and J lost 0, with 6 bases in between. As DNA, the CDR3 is TGTGCCAGCTCACCACAGGCCGTGAACACTGAAGCTTTCTTT. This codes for CASSPQAVNTEAFF.

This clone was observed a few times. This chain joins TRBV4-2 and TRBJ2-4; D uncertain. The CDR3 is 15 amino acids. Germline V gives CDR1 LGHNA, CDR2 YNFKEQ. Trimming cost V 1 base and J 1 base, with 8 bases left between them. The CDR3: CASSQVGRAKNIQYF. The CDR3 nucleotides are TGTGCCAGCAGCCAAGTGGGCAGGGCCAAAAACATTCAGTACTTC.

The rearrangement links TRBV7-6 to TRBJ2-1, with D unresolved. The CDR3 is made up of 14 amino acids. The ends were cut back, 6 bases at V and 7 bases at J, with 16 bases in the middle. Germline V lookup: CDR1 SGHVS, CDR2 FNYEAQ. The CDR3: CASSPRWLSNEQFF. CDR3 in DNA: TGTGCCAGCAGTCCCAGGTGGCTTTCTAATGAGCAGTTCTTC.

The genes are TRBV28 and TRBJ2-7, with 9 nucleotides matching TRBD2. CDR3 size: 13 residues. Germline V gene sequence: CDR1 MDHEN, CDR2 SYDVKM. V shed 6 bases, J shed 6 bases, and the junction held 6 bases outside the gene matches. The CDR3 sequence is CASSPLAGAEQYF. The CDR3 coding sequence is TGTGCCAGCAGCCCCTTAGCGGGGGCCGAGCAGTACTTC.

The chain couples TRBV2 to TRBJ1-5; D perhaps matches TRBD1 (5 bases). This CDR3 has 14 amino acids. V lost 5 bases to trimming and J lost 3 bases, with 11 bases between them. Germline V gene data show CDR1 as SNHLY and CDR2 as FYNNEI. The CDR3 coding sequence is TGTGCCAGCAGTCCGGACAATCTCAATCAGCCCCAGCATTTT. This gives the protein CASSPDNLNQPQHF.

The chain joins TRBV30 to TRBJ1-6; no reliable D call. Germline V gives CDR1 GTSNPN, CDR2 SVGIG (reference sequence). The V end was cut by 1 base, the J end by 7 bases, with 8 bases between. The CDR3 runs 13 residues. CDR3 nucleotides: TGTGCCTGGAGTGGAGAGCTCAATTCACCCCTCCACTTT. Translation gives CAWSGELNSPLHF. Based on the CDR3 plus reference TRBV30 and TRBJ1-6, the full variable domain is SQTIHQWPATLVQPVGSPLSLECTVEGTSNPNLYWYRQAAGRGLQLLFYSVGIGQISSEVPQNLSASRPQDRQFILSSKKLLLSDSGFYLCAWSGELNSPLHFGNGTRLTVT.